This is a list of T cell receptor beta chains from one sample in a study of blood T cell repertoires in COVID-19. Here immunoSEQ multiplex PCR was the method, and the copy in TCRdb shows in-frame clones only, minus some. The sample has fewer than 60,000 clones, 80% to 90% seen once. Source material: peripheral blood. Receptor source: a man in his sixties with COVID-19, enrolled during active disease. CDR3s include the opening cysteine and the closing phenylalanine or tryptophan. D genes are given only for firm matches. Clone size is not always given. Where it is, it says once, few, many or a class for expanded clones.

j_gene: TRBJ1-2
v_gene: TRBV6-2/TRBV6-3
d_gene: -
abundance: -
CDR3nt: TGTGCCAGCAGTTACTCGGGGACATCAGTAAGGCTCTGGGGCTACACCTTC
CDR3aa: CASSYSGTSVRLWGYTF

j_gene: TRBJ2-7
v_gene: TRBV25-1
d_gene: TRBD1
abundance: many
CDR3nt: TGTGCCAGCACGACAGGGGTGGCGGGAGAGCAGTACTTC
CDR3aa: CASTTGVAGEQYF

j_gene: TRBJ1-2
v_gene: TRBV19
d_gene: -
abundance: few
CDR3nt: TGTGCCAGTCGTCAGTTCGCATATGGCTACACCTTC
CDR3aa: CASRQFAYGYTF

j_gene: TRBJ1-5
v_gene: TRBV28
d_gene: -
abundance: -
CDR3nt: TGTGCCAGCAGTTTACCAGGGTATCAGCCCCAGCATTTT
CDR3aa: CASSLPGYQPQHF

j_gene: TRBJ2-7
v_gene: TRBV27
d_gene: TRBD1
abundance: -
CDR3nt: TGTGCCAGCAGTCTCAGGGGGCCTTCCTACGAGCAGTACTTC
CDR3aa: CASSLRGPSYEQYF

j_gene: TRBJ2-5
v_gene: TRBV5-1
d_gene: -
abundance: few
CDR3nt: TGCGCCAGCAGCTTGGCAACAGGGAGTTGGGAGACCCAGTACTTC
CDR3aa: CASSLATGSWETQYF

j_gene: TRBJ1-3
v_gene: TRBV6-5
d_gene: TRBD1
abundance: once
CDR3nt: TGTGCCAGCAGTTACTCGACAGGGCTAGGTGGAAACACCATATATTTT
CDR3aa: CASSYSTGLGGNTIYF

j_gene: TRBJ2-3
v_gene: TRBV12-3/TRBV12-4
d_gene: -
abundance: -
CDR3nt: TGTGCCAGCAGGAGACAGAGCACAGATACGCAGTATTTT
CDR3aa: CASRRQSTDTQYF

j_gene: TRBJ2-3
v_gene: TRBV9
d_gene: -
abundance: few
CDR3nt: TGTGCCAGCAGCGTAGGTGGGGGGTCCTTAGATACGCAGTATTTT
CDR3aa: CASSVGGGSLDTQYF

j_gene: TRBJ1-1
v_gene: TRBV4-2
d_gene: -
abundance: -
CDR3nt: TGTGCCAGCAGACGGGGGGTCGGGAACACTGAAGCTTTCTTT
CDR3aa: CASRRGVGNTEAFF

j_gene: TRBJ1-6
v_gene: TRBV16
d_gene: -
abundance: -
CDR3nt: TGTGCCAGCTCTCAGGGAGGCGGGAAAAATTCACCCCTCCACTTT
CDR3aa: CASSQGGGKNSPLHF

j_gene: TRBJ2-2
v_gene: TRBV29-1
d_gene: -
abundance: few
CDR3nt: TGCAGCGTCCCAAAGAACACCGGGGAGCTGTTTTTT
CDR3aa: CSVPKNTGELFF

j_gene: TRBJ1-1
v_gene: TRBV7-9
d_gene: TRBD1
abundance: few
CDR3nt: TGTGCCAGCAGCTTAGGAGGGACAGGGGAGGACACTGAAGCTTTCTTT
CDR3aa: CASSLGGTGEDTEAFF

j_gene: TRBJ2-2
v_gene: TRBV18
d_gene: TRBD1
abundance: few
CDR3nt: TGTGCCAGCTCAGACAGGGCCGGCACCGGGGAGCTGTTTTTT
CDR3aa: CASSDRAGTGELFF

j_gene: TRBJ2-5
v_gene: TRBV29-1
d_gene: TRBD1
abundance: -
CDR3nt: TGCAGCGCTGATAAGGGACAGCAAGAGACCCAGTACTTC
CDR3aa: CSADKGQQETQYF

j_gene: TRBJ2-5
v_gene: TRBV29-1
d_gene: TRBD1
abundance: -
CDR3nt: TGCAGCGCTGTGGGAACAGGGACAGTGGAGACCCAGTACTTC
CDR3aa: CSAVGTGTVETQYF

j_gene: TRBJ2-2
v_gene: TRBV27
d_gene: TRBD1
abundance: -
CDR3nt: TGTGCCACCCGGATATCGACAGGGGTTTACACCGGGGAGCTGTTTTTT
CDR3aa: CATRISTGVYTGELFF

j_gene: TRBJ2-1
v_gene: TRBV29-1
d_gene: TRBD2
abundance: -
CDR3nt: TGCGCTTTTGCCGCGGGAGTGAGTGAGCAGTTCTTC
CDR3aa: CAFAAGVSEQFF

j_gene: TRBJ1-2
v_gene: TRBV13
d_gene: -
abundance: -
CDR3nt: TGTGCCAGCAGCTTAGGCCAACAGGGTAGGGTTGGCTACACCTTC
CDR3aa: CASSLGQQGRVGYTF

j_gene: TRBJ2-3
v_gene: TRBV4-2
d_gene: TRBD2
abundance: -
CDR3nt: TGTGCCAGCAGCCAAGATTCAGTAGCGGGAAACACAGATACGCAGTATTTT
CDR3aa: CASSQDSVAGNTDTQYF

j_gene: TRBJ1-2
v_gene: TRBV29-1
d_gene: TRBD1
abundance: -
CDR3nt: TGCAGCGCCCGACCGGGACAGGGGGCGTATGGCTACACCTTC
CDR3aa: CSARPGQGAYGYTF

j_gene: TRBJ1-1
v_gene: TRBV27
d_gene: TRBD1
abundance: once
CDR3nt: TGTGCCAGCAGCCGGGACAGGGGGCGCGGGACTGAAGCTTTCTTT
CDR3aa: CASSRDRGRGTEAFF

j_gene: TRBJ2-1
v_gene: TRBV10-3
d_gene: TRBD2
abundance: -
CDR3nt: TGTGCCATCAAGACCACTAGCGGGAGTCCCAATGAGCAGTTCTTC
CDR3aa: CAIKTTSGSPNEQFF

j_gene: TRBJ2-2
v_gene: TRBV5-1
d_gene: TRBD2
abundance: -
CDR3nt: TGCGCCAGCAGCCCGGGACTAGCGGGAGGCGTCCCAACCGGGGAGCTGTTTTTT
CDR3aa: CASSPGLAGGVPTGELFF

j_gene: TRBJ1-6
v_gene: TRBV5-1
d_gene: -
abundance: -
CDR3nt: TGCGCCAGCAGCTTGTTGGCCATGGATTCACCCCTCCACTTT
CDR3aa: CASSLLAMDSPLHF

j_gene: TRBJ2-5
v_gene: TRBV3-1/TRBV3-2
d_gene: TRBD2
abundance: -
CDR3nt: TGTGCCAGCAGCCAAAGGCTAGCGGGGGTTAAGCAAGAGACCCAGTACTTC
CDR3aa: CASSQRLAGVKQETQYF

j_gene: TRBJ1-5
v_gene: TRBV5-1
d_gene: -
abundance: -
CDR3nt: TGCGCCAGCAGCTGGGGGACGGAGGGTCAGCCCCAGCATTTT
CDR3aa: CASSWGTEGQPQHF

j_gene: TRBJ1-2
v_gene: TRBV5-1
d_gene: TRBD1
abundance: -
CDR3nt: TGCGCCAGCAGCGGCGGGACAGGGAACTATGGCTACACCTTC
CDR3aa: CASSGGTGNYGYTF

j_gene: TRBJ1-5
v_gene: TRBV5-4
d_gene: -
abundance: -
CDR3nt: TGTGCCAGCATCTCCGTTTGCAATCAGCCCCAGCATTTT
CDR3aa: CASISVCNQPQHF

j_gene: TRBJ2-5
v_gene: TRBV10-3
d_gene: TRBD1
abundance: -
CDR3nt: TGTGCCATCAGTGAGTCGATGATGGGACAGGGAGAGACCCAGTACTTC
CDR3aa: CAISESMMGQGETQYF

j_gene: TRBJ2-2
v_gene: TRBV5-1
d_gene: TRBD2
abundance: -
CDR3nt: TGCGCCAGCGCCCTGACTAGCGGGGATCGTAGGGAGCTGTTTTTT
CDR3aa: CASALTSGDRRELFF

j_gene: TRBJ2-5
v_gene: TRBV24-1
d_gene: TRBD1
abundance: -
CDR3nt: TGTGCCACCAGTGAGAGGACAGGAGAGACCCAGTACTTC
CDR3aa: CATSERTGETQYF

j_gene: TRBJ2-1
v_gene: TRBV24-1
d_gene: -
abundance: -
CDR3nt: TGTGCCACCAGTGATGCGCAGGGGCTGGACTCCAATGAGCAGTTCTTC
CDR3aa: CATSDAQGLDSNEQFF

j_gene: TRBJ1-1
v_gene: TRBV6-4
d_gene: TRBD1
abundance: few
CDR3nt: TGTGCCAGCAGTGACTCGAGATACAGACAGGGGGCGGGCACTGAAGCTTTCTTT
CDR3aa: CASSDSRYRQGAGTEAFF